This T cell receptor beta chain was identified in a study of blood T cell repertoires in COVID-19. Across the study: Whether acute or convalescent, the COVID-19 samples came from the United States, Italy and Spain. Sample material is recorded as cDNA or gDNA derived from T cells, B-cell-depleted T cells, or PBMCs.

In the original analysis: Cell counts per sample came from amplifying reference gene primers. Profiling relied on immunoSEQ multiplex PCR, and the TCRdb table lists in-frame clones only, not all of them. The DNA gave D and trimming, while V, J and clone size come from that table. This sample yields roughly 30,000 clones, of which roughly 90% are seen a single time; 3% to 4.5% belongs to the top ten. The CDR3 is made up of 17 amino acids. Per germline, CDR1 SGHTA and CDR2 FQGTGA. V dropped 5 bases and J dropped 6; count of bases not matched to a gene: 9. This chain connects TRBV7-3 to TRBJ2-2; TRBD2 agrees at 13 bases. The clonotype was recovered from a man in his 60s with acute or convalescent COVID-19. Sequences were obtained from peripheral blood. CDR3 nucleotide sequence: TGTGCCAGCAGCCTCACTAGCGGGAGGGCCAGTGCCGGGGAGCTGTTTTTT. It codes for CASSLTSGRASAGELFF.